The next 16 T cell receptor beta chains were all read from a single sample in a study of T cells in Graves' hyperthyroidism and ophthalmopathy. Template material for amplifying TCR beta CDR3 regions consisted of RNA transcripts. During a first-round RT-PCR of the TCR CDR3, the HTBI primer set was used. MiXCR was run by TCRdb on the multiplex PCR reads, yielding one entry per CDR3 protein. The top ten clones hold 5.5% to 7.5% of a sample with nearly 600,000 distinct CDR3 sequences, 11% to 15% of them seen once. The specimen was blood. These receptors were taken from a woman aged 25 to 39 with Graves' hyperthyroidism that later progressed to Graves' ophthalmopathy.

This clonotype was observed a few times. The V and J genes are TRBV7-9 and TRBJ2-5; 9 nucleotides line up with TRBD1. Germline-derived CDR1 and CDR2 are SEHNR and FQNEAQ (reference sequence). Germline trimming cut 5 bases from V and 13 bases from J; bases unmatched to any gene: 11. CDR3 size: 13 residues. CDR3 sequence: CASSIPPGQGAYF. The CDR3 bases are TGTGCCAGCAGCATCCCGCCGGGACAGGGCGCGTACTTC.

This clonotype was seen ten or more times. The J gene is TRBJ1-6, the V gene TRBV7-2, with TRBD1 as a possible D gene (5 bases). The CDR3 is made up of 17 amino acids. Trimming pared 1 base from V and 7 bases from J, leaving 17 bases between. CDR1 SGHTA and CDR2 FQGNSA come from the germline V gene. CDR3 DNA sequence: TGTGCCAGCAGCTTAGGGTCGGTTGGCCGGGGCAATTCACCCCTCCACTTT. The encoded protein is CASSLGSVGRGNSPLHF.

This clonotype has at least ten counts. The chain links TRBV2 to TRBJ2-7; 7 nucleotides line up with TRBD1. The CDR3 spans 14 residues. CDR1 and CDR2 (germline): SNHLY, FYNNEI. V lost 7 bases and J lost 6; bases outside the gene matches: 12. The DNA of the CDR3 is TGTGCCAGCACGATCGGGACAGTGGTGCCCGAGCAGTACTTC. Translated, it gives CASTIGTVVPEQYF. Supplemented by reference TRBV2 and TRBJ2-7, the full variable domain reads EPEVTQTPSHQVTQMGQEVILRCVPISNHLYFYWYRQILGQKVEFLVSFYNNEISEKSEIFDDQFSVERPDGSNFTLKIRSTKLEDSAMYFCASTIGTVVPEQYFGPGTRLTVT.

This clonotype was seen repeatedly, ten times or more. V usage is TRBV6-2 or TRBV6-3 and J usage is TRBJ1-5; D is unclear. The V end lost 0 bases, the J end lost 0 bases, and 9 bases lay between the germline ends. The CDR3 runs 16 residues. The germline V gene encodes CDR1 MNHEY and CDR2 SVGEGT. The CDR3 DNA is TGTGCCAGCAGTTACTCGAAGGCCGTTAGCAATCAGCCCCAGCATTTT. This sequence encodes CASSYSKAVSNQPQHF.

This chain joins TRBV9 and TRBJ1-2, with D perhaps matching TRBD1 (6 bases). The CDR3 contains 16 residues. V lost 0 bases and J lost 3, with 15 bases in between. In germline, CDR1 is SGDLS, CDR2 YYNGEE. CDR3 nucleotides: TGTGCCAGCAGCGTAGCCTCAGGGGTGGCTTACTATGGCTACACCTTC. Translating it yields CASSVASGVAYYGYTF.

This clonotype appeared many times. This rearrangement joins TRBV11-2 to TRBJ2-3; TRBD2 matches at 7 bases. CDR1 is SGHAT, CDR2 FQNNGV, per germline. This CDR3 is built from 14 residues. The junction had 7 bases not matched to a gene; V was cut back by 5 bases and J by 5 bases. The CDR3 nucleotides are TGTGCCAGCAGCCGAACAACTAGCGTAGATACGCAGTATTTT. Translation: CASSRTTSVDTQYF.

This clonotype occurred many times. This chain uses TRBV3-1 with TRBJ1-1; D is unresolved. The CDR3 has 13 amino acids. The V end was cut by 2 bases, the J end by 0 bases, with 4 bases between. Germline values: CDR1 LGHDT, CDR2 YNNKEL (reference sequence). The CDR3 reads CASSQRVNTEAFF. The DNA for the CDR3 is TGTGCCAGCAGCCAACGCGTGAACACTGAAGCTTTCTTT.

This clonotype has a count of ten or more. The chain has TRBV12-3 or TRBV12-4 and TRBJ2-7; 13 positions match TRBD2. The CDR3 has 16 residues. J lost 3 bases, V lost 5 bases, and 7 bases had no gene match. Here the CDR3 reads CASSPGLAGRYYEQYF. For the CDR3, the DNA is TGTGCCAGCAGTCCGGGACTAGCGGGACGCTACTACGAGCAGTACTTC.

This clonotype has ten or more counts. This chain joins TRBV28 and TRBJ1-5; D unclear. The V end was cut by 3 bases, the J end by 8 bases, with 20 bases between. The germline CDR1 and CDR2 sequences are MDHEN and SYDVKM. The CDR3 length is 16 residues. CDR3 amino acids: CASSFSLSVLREPQHF. The CDR3 DNA is TGTGCCAGCAGTTTTAGCTTATCGGTTTTGCGTGAGCCCCAGCATTTT.

This clonotype came up many times. The chain combines TRBV27 with TRBJ1-2; TRBD1 aligns across 7 bases. This CDR3 comprises 13 residues. Germline lookup yields CDR1 MNHEY and CDR2 SMNVEV (reference sequence). Trimming at V came to 8 bases and at J to 2 bases, leaving 5 bases not matched to a gene. In nucleotides, the CDR3 is TGTGCCAGCGGGAGGGGGCCCAACTATGGCTACACCTTC. It yields the protein CASGRGPNYGYTF.

This clonotype was detected a few times. The CDR3 sequence is CATSGPAGVKSGELFF. CDR3 DNA: TGTGCCACCAGTGGTCCCGCAGGGGTGAAGTCCGGGGAGCTGTTTTTT. The genes are TRBV24-1 and TRBJ2-2, with a tentative D call TRBD1 (6 bases). Germline CDR1 reads KGHDR; CDR2 reads SFDVKD. The CDR3 totals 16 residues. Between the trimmed V and J ends, which lost 5 bases and 6 bases, there was a span of 18 bases.

The sample holds a few counts of this clonotype. The chain is built from TRBV10-3 and TRBJ1-2, with unresolved D. V was clipped by 4 bases and J by 4 bases, with 10 bases between them. The CDR3 runs to 13 residues. Germline-derived CDR1 and CDR2 are ENHRY and SYGVKD. CDR3: CAISGVGFYGYTF. The CDR3, as DNA: TGTGCCATCAGTGGTGTGGGATTCTATGGCTACACCTTC.

In its sample, this clonotype was seen many times. The rearrangement links TRBV12-3 or TRBV12-4 to TRBJ2-7, with D uncertain. The V end lost 6 bases, the J end lost 0 bases, and 6 bases lay between the germline ends. The CDR3 is 12 residues long. CDR3 amino acids: CASRNSSYEQYF. CDR3 coding DNA: TGTGCCAGCAGGAACAGCTCCTACGAGCAGTACTTC.

This clonotype was seen ten or more times. The chain recombines TRBV2 with TRBJ1-2; possible D gene TRBD1, 6 bases. V was shortened by 5 bases and J by 6 bases, with 19 bases between the two germline ends. Germline V gene lookup returns CDR1 SNHLY and CDR2 FYNNEI. There are 15 residues in the CDR3. CDR3 sequence (DNA): TGTGCCAGCAGTACAAGTCCGGGGGCGGCGGATGGCTACACCTTC. It encodes CASSTSPGAADGYTF.

The V gene is TRBV2, the J gene TRBJ2-7, with a weak D call TRBD1 (5 bases). Germline V lookup: CDR1 SNHLY, CDR2 FYNNEI. Between the trimmed V and J ends, which lost 6 bases and 4 bases, there was a span of 13 bases. The CDR3 has 13 residues. The DNA of the CDR3 is TGTGCCAGCAGGGCAAGGGGTCGATACGAGCAGTACTTC. It codes for CASRARGRYEQYF.

At least ten counts were recorded for this clonotype. V usage is TRBV28 and J usage is TRBJ2-7; unclear D gene. Per germline, CDR1 MDHEN and CDR2 SYDVKM. The CDR3 consists of 14 residues. V lost 5 bases to trimming and J lost 1 base, with 12 bases between them. CDR3 nucleotides: TGTGCCAGCAGTCCTCGACGGGCTTCCTACGAGCAGTACTTC. Translating gives CASSPRRASYEQYF.